The rows below give T cell receptor beta chains drawn from one sample of a study of blood T cell repertoires in COVID-19. Using immunoSEQ multiplex PCR, the repertoire was profiled, and TCRdb retains in-frame clones only, with some absent. The data contain around 140,000 clones, more than 70% of them singletons. The sequenced sample consisted of peripheral blood. Source of these receptors: a man aged 55-75 years with acute or convalescent COVID-19. The CDR3 runs from the conserved cysteine through the conserved F or W. The order of the fields is V gene, J gene, CDR3 protein.

TRBV6-5	TRBJ1-5	CASSPDRGSNQPQHF
TRBV5-1	TRBJ2-3	CASSPGLAGGVDTQYF
TRBV9	TRBJ1-3	CASSTQGYGNTIYF
TRBV9	TRBJ2-1	CASSVGGGAYEQFF
TRBV10-3	TRBJ2-7	CAISESLAQSGNEQYF
TRBV10-3	TRBJ2-1	CAISILDEQFF
TRBV29-1	TRBJ2-3	CSVGGGGTTDTQYF
TRBV5-1	TRBJ2-1	CASSLNFGGALNEQFF
TRBV3-1/TRBV3-2	TRBJ1-2	CASSQQQGPGYTF
TRBV7-8	TRBJ1-1	CASSLTGELAEAFF
TRBV13	TRBJ2-1	CASSPYDPGQPVHYNEQFF
TRBV12-5	TRBJ2-2	CASGLGPSGGTGELFF
TRBV2	TRBJ2-4	CASSEPGGTGALAKNIQYF
TRBV5-1	TRBJ2-5	CASSFNGQETQYF
TRBV7-2	TRBJ2-1	CASSPRGLAGKSYNEQFF
TRBV5-1	TRBJ1-4	CASSLTGINEKLFF
TRBV4-2	TRBJ1-5	CASSQDWTATGGNQPQHF